This entry concerns a single T cell receptor beta chain. This sample includes further DNA sequences coding for the same CDR3. Generated by immunoSEQ multiplex PCR, the TCRdb table keeps only in-frame clones and is missing some. The sample has 300,000 to 450,000 clones; approximately 81% are singletons. The source of the sample is a study of blood T cell repertoires in COVID-19. Germline V gene lookup returns CDR1 SGHDT and CDR2 YYEEEE. J gave up 4 bases and V 1 base, and 2 bases lay outside the gene matches. There are 14 residues in the CDR3. Sequenced input: peripheral blood. The chain recombines TRBV5-6 with TRBJ1-5, with TRBD1 identical over 7 bases. The TCR sequence derives from a woman aged 18-29 years with acute or convalescent COVID-19. CDR3: CASSLYRGNQPQHF. The CDR3 DNA reads TGTGCCAGCAGCTTGTACAGGGGTAATCAGCCCCAGCATTTT. Using reference TRBV5-6 and TRBJ1-5 for the parts outside the CDR3, the full variable domain is DAGVTQSPTHLIKTRGQQVTLRCSPKSGHDTVSWYQQALGQGPQFIFQYYEEEERQRGNFPDRFSGHQFPNYSSELNVNALLLGDSALYLCASSLYRGNQPQHFGDGTRLSIL.